Following are 2 T cell receptor beta chains from one sample sequenced in a study of cytomegalovirus exposure and HLA in healthy donors. The protocol was immunoSEQ multiplex PCR, while the TCRdb copy is restricted to in-frame clones and leaves out a portion. The sample lists some 200,000 clones, roughly 84% occurring once. Material for sequencing was PBMCs. The source of these receptors is a woman younger than 30 in good health and CMV-seropositive.

The chain combines TRBV5-5 with TRBJ2-3, with 7 bases aligning to TRBD2. With V trimmed by 0 bases and J by 3 bases, 13 bases remained unmatched. The germline V gene encodes CDR1 SGHKS and CDR2 YYEKEE (reference sequence). The CDR3 has 18 residues. The CDR3 loop reads CASSLALLGGFETDTQYF. DNA for the CDR3: TGTGCCAGCAGCTTGGCACTCCTGGGGGGGTTTGAGACAGATACGCAGTATTTT.

This clone was counted once. This chain joins TRBV6-1 and TRBJ1-6; D might be TRBD1 (6 bases). Trimming removed 2 bases at V and 10 bases at J, with 15 bases between. The length of the CDR3 is 15 residues. CDR1 is MNHNS, CDR2 SASEGT, per germline. In nucleotides, the CDR3 is TGTGCCAGCAGTGAATCGGTCGGGGGGCAATCACCCCTCCACTTT. It specifies CASSESVGGQSPLHF.